Shown below are 26 T cell receptor beta chains from a single sample sequenced in a study of blood T cells in healthy people across ages. PCR was performed a second time for about 6 to 12 cycles using a sample-barcoded 5' primer and a J-beta primer mix. From the 5' RACE reads, TCRdb called clonotypes with MiXCR, one entry per CDR3 protein. The table shows some 800,000 distinct CDR3 sequences, with about 25% occurring only once. These data also formed part of another study, on T cells of mothers and their children.

Sequencing was performed on blood. The receptors here all came from a boy aged 5-17 years in good health.

This clonotype was counted only a few times. The chain joins TRBV7-6 to TRBJ2-4; TRBD1 aligns across 10 bases. Germline V gene sequence: CDR1 SGHVS, CDR2 FNYEAQ. CDR3 size: 16 residues. The trim removed 5 bases at V and 6 bases at J, leaving 10 bases unmatched. The CDR3 DNA sequence: TGTGCCAGCAGCCGGGGACAGACAGGGGGCGGAAACATTCAGTACTTC. Translated, it gives CASSRGQTGGGNIQYF.

This clonotype was counted between two and nine times. This chain joins TRBV3-1 and TRBJ2-5, with TRBD1 matching 7 bases. With the DNA end fitting TRBJ2-7 better, the J assignment may be wrong. This CDR3 comprises 16 residues. Per germline, CDR1 LGHDT and CDR2 YNNKEL (reference sequence). CDR3 in DNA: TGTGCCAGCAGCCAAAGATTGGGACAGAGAGTCTACGAGCAGTACTTC. Encoded protein: CASSQRLGQRVYEQYF.

This clonotype has just a few counts. V usage is TRBV7-9 and J usage is TRBJ2-5; the D gene is possibly TRBD1 (6 bases). CDR3 length: 14 amino acids. V shed 0 bases and J shed 14 bases, with 19 bases lying between them. The germline V gene encodes CDR1 SEHNR and CDR2 FQNEAQ (reference sequence). The CDR3 loop is CASSLAGAPNEQYF. CDR3 nucleotide sequence: TGTGCCAGCAGCTTAGCGGGGGCCCCCAACGAGCAATACTTC.

Only a few counts were recorded for this clonotype. It is likely a read error, because the conserved phenylalanine at the end of the CDR3 is missing. V usage is TRBV7-6 and J usage is TRBJ2-5; 15 bases line up with TRBD2. Gene TRBJ2-7 matches the end of the DNA better, so the J call may be wrong. CDR1 is SGHVS, CDR2 FNYEAQ, per germline. This CDR3 spans 16 amino acids. CDR3 sequence reads: CASSPGLAGGKYEQYL. The CDR3 DNA reads TGTGCCAGCAGTCCAGGACTAGCGGGAGGGAAATACGAGCAGTACCTC.

CDR3 sequence: CASREGQGSDTQYF. CDR3 DNA sequence: TGTGCCAGCAGGGAGGGGCAGGGGTCAGATACGCAGTATTTT. The rearrangement links TRBV6-1 to TRBJ2-3, with D perhaps given as TRBD1 or TRBD2 (6 bases each). The CDR3 extends over 14 amino acids. Trimming stripped 6 bases from V and 4 bases from J, with 14 bases between. Germline V lookup: CDR1 MNHNS, CDR2 SASEGT.

For this clonotype: This sequence may be a read error, since a much larger clone differs from it by one base. The chain recombines TRBV7-6 with TRBJ2-1; 9 bases line up with TRBD2. The CDR3 has 17 residues. The germline V gene encodes CDR1 SGHVS and CDR2 FNYEAQ. V lost 5 bases to trimming and J lost 0 bases; unmatched junction nucleotides: 8. The CDR3 region has the DNA TGTGCCAGCAGCCCCGGACTAGCGCGAAGCTCCTACAATGAGCAGTTCTTC. It is translated as CASSPGLARSSYNEQFF.

This clonotype was seen only a few times. V and J are TRBV6-2 or TRBV6-3 and TRBJ1-5, with a possible D match to TRBD1 (5 bases). Germline V gene lookup returns CDR1 MNHEY and CDR2 SVGEGT. This CDR3 has 16 residues. V gave up 0 bases and J gave up 0 bases, with 9 bases separating them. CDR3 nucleotides: TGTGCCAGCAGTTACTCCAGGGATTCTAGCAATCAGCCCCAGCATTTT. It codes for CASSYSRDSSNQPQHF.

This clonotype was detected a few times. The rearrangement links TRBV20-1 to TRBJ2-3; 7 bases align to TRBD2. Germline V gives CDR1 DFQATT, CDR2 SNEGSKA (reference sequence). CDR3 length: 15 residues. The V segment lost 5 bases and the J segment 0 bases; nucleotides outside the gene matches: 8. The CDR3 spells CSAGEGQFSTDTQYF. CDR3 bases: TGCAGTGCTGGGGAGGGCCAATTTAGCACAGATACGCAGTATTTT.

On this clonotype itself: One end of the junction is discordant with germline, which a read error may explain. This sequence joins TRBV7-2 and TRBJ2-5; unclear D gene. CDR1 SGHTA and CDR2 FQGNSA come from the germline V gene. The CDR3 sequence is 14 residues long. The CDR3 reads CANSLGSGKETQYF. The CDR3 region has the DNA TGTGCCAACAGCTTAGGTAGTGGAAAAGAGACCCAGTACTTC.

The rearrangement links TRBV19 to TRBJ2-4; D possibly corresponds to TRBD1 (6 bases). CDR1 LNHDA and CDR2 SQIVND come from the germline V gene (reference sequence). V was trimmed by 4 bases and J by 6 bases, leaving 19 bases between them. This CDR3 comprises 16 residues. The CDR3 loop is CASSTGRVGARNIQYF. The CDR3 DNA follows: TGTGCCAGTAGTACAGGGAGAGTGGGGGCTAGAAACATTCAGTACTTC.

This clonotype has a handful of counts. The chain uses TRBV5-1 and TRBJ1-4; D is undetermined. V was pared by 2 bases and J by 10 bases, with 6 bases between. Germline V gene lookup returns CDR1 SGHRS and CDR2 YFSETQ. The CDR3 runs to 11 residues. The DNA of the CDR3 is TGCGCCAGCAGCTTTCCCATAAAACTGTTTTTT. It translates to CASSFPIKLFF. The complete variable domain, with remaining parts taken from reference TRBV5-1 and TRBJ1-4, reads KAGVTQTPRYLIKTRGQQVTLSCSPISGHRSVSWYQQTPGQGLQFLFEYFSETQRNKGNFPGRFSGRQFSNSRSEMNVSTLELGDSALYLCASSFPIKLFFGSGTQLSVL.

This chain connects TRBV6-2 or TRBV6-3 to TRBJ2-7; 10 nucleotides match TRBD2. Germline V CDR1 and CDR2: MNHEY, SVGEGT. The CDR3 sequence is 17 residues long. With 5 bases clipped from V and 1 base from J, the junction kept 11 bases outside the gene matches. CDR3 nucleotides: TGTGCCAGCAGTAACGGACTAGCGGAGGACCGTTCCTACGAGCAGTACTTC. Residues: CASSNGLAEDRSYEQYF.

The V gene is TRBV28, the J gene TRBJ1-2; 10 positions agree with TRBD1. This CDR3 comprises 14 residues. Germline values: CDR1 MDHEN, CDR2 SYDVKM. With 3 bases clipped from V and 8 bases from J, the junction kept 6 bases outside the gene matches. The CDR3 protein is CASSFYDRGLGYTF. The CDR3, as DNA: TGTGCCAGCAGTTTTTATGACAGGGGGCTCGGCTACACCTTC.

V is TRBV6-6 and J is TRBJ2-5; D call uncertain. The J call may not be correct, given that the DNA end is closer to TRBJ2-1. This CDR3 region has 13 residues. Germline values: CDR1 MNHNY, CDR2 SVGAGI (reference sequence). Here the CDR3 reads CASSYSVRNEQFF. The CDR3 nucleotides are TGTGCCAGCAGTTACTCGGTAAGGAATGAGCAGTTCTTC.

The rearrangement links TRBV15 to TRBJ1-5; D is undetermined. In germline, CDR1 is LNHNV, CDR2 YYDKDF (reference sequence). V was trimmed by 0 bases and J by 0 bases, leaving 6 bases between them. This CDR3 spans 15 amino acids. In nucleotides, the CDR3 is TGTGCCACCAGCAGAGAACAGAATAGCAATCAGCCCCAGCATTTT. Translation gives CATSREQNSNQPQHF.

The chain has TRBV7-8 and TRBJ2-7, with TRBD2 matching over 7 bases. The germline CDR1 and CDR2 sequences are SGHVS and FQNEAQ. V trimming: 6 bases; J trimming: 5 bases; junction bases outside the gene matches: 13. The CDR3 runs to 15 residues. The CDR3 loop reads CASSLRREGNNEQYF. The CDR3 coding sequence is TGTGCCAGCAGTCTCAGAAGGGAGGGCAACAACGAGCAGTACTTC.

This clonotype came up a few times. The chain carries TRBV5-1 and TRBJ1-5, with D perhaps TRBD1 (6 bases). V lost 0 bases and J 6 bases, leaving 13 bases between the germline ends. The germline gives CDR1 SGHRS, CDR2 YFSETQ. This CDR3 has 15 amino acids. The CDR3 nucleotides are TGCGCCAGCAGCTTGGGTTCAGGGGAAGGTCAGCCCCAGCATTTT. Its translation is CASSLGSGEGQPQHF. Filled out from reference TRBV5-1 and TRBJ1-5, the complete variable domain reads KAGVTQTPRYLIKTRGQQVTLSCSPISGHRSVSWYQQTPGQGLQFLFEYFSETQRNKGNFPGRFSGRQFSNSRSEMNVSTLELGDSALYLCASSLGSGEGQPQHFGDGTRLSIL.

In its sample, this clonotype was seen a few times. For the CDR3, the DNA is TGTGCCAGCAGCCTACCGGGACATAACTCTGGGGCCAACGTCCTGACTTTC. It specifies CASSLPGHNSGANVLTF. The V gene is TRBV11-2, the J gene TRBJ2-6, with D perhaps TRBD1 (6 bases). Germline CDR1 and CDR2: SGHAT and FQNNGV. CDR3 length: 17 residues. V was trimmed by 5 bases and J by 0 bases, leaving 14 bases between them.

The V call is TRBV12-3 or TRBV12-4, the J call TRBJ1-4; D remains ambiguous. The CDR3 covers 14 residues. V lost 6 bases, J lost 0 bases, and 8 bases lay in between. CDR3 in amino acids: CASRDKSTNEKLFF. As DNA, the CDR3 is TGTGCCAGCAGAGACAAATCAACTAATGAAAAACTGTTTTTT.

This clonotype was counted a few times. Compared with germline, one end of the junction differs, possibly owing to a read error. The chain links TRBV20-1 to TRBJ1-1, with no clear D. This CDR3 spans 13 amino acids. Germline V gene sequence: CDR1 DFQATT, CDR2 SNEGSKA (reference sequence). CDR3 coding DNA: TGCAGTGCTAGTGAAGGTGCGAACACTGATGCTTTCTTT. Encoded protein: CSASEGANTDAFF.

A few counts support this clonotype. The rearrangement joins TRBV2 to TRBJ2-5, with D possibly matching TRBD1 (7 bases). This CDR3 spans 14 amino acids. The ends were cut back, 8 bases at V and 5 bases at J, with 18 bases in the middle. Germline CDR1 and CDR2: SNHLY and FYNNEI. CDR3 in amino acids: CASREGGGMETQYF. The CDR3 DNA reads as TGTGCCAGCCGGGAAGGAGGGGGCATGGAGACCCAGTACTTC.

This clonotype was seen a few times. The chain combines TRBV5-1 with TRBJ2-1; D not certain. V lost 2 bases and J 9 bases, leaving 15 bases between the germline ends. Germline assignment: CDR1 SGHRS and CDR2 YFSETQ. This CDR3 spans 14 amino acids. The CDR3 loop reads CASSLLGRWGEQFF. The CDR3 region has the DNA TGCGCCAGCAGCTTATTGGGTCGATGGGGTGAGCAGTTCTTC.

The chain is built from TRBV2 and TRBJ1-2, with 9 positions matching TRBD1. CDR1 is SNHLY and CDR2 is FYNNEI in the germline V gene. The ends lost 7 bases at V and 8 bases at J; junction bases unmatched: 11. This CDR3 comprises 14 residues. The DNA for the CDR3 is TGTGCCAGCACTTCGGACAGGGGTTCGGAAGGCTACACCTTC. It is translated as CASTSDRGSEGYTF.

This clonotype has only a few counts. V gene TRBV29-1 combines with J gene TRBJ2-7; 14 positions agree with TRBD2. Germline CDR1 is SQVTM and CDR2 is ANQGSEA. This CDR3 region has 14 residues. V shed 6 bases, J shed 5 bases, and the junction held 6 bases outside the gene matches. CDR3 sequence: CSVGTSGSGHEQYF. In DNA form, the CDR3 reads TGCAGCGTCGGGACTAGCGGGAGTGGCCACGAGCAGTACTTC.

The chain links TRBV12-3 or TRBV12-4 to TRBJ1-2; possibly TRBD1 for D (5 bases). V dropped 6 bases and J dropped 8 bases, with 19 bases sitting between them. The CDR3 length is 14 residues. The CDR3 DNA sequence: TGTGCCAGCAGAGCAGGTCTTCCGTGGGGCGGCTACACCTTC. It specifies CASRAGLPWGGYTF.

The CDR3 nucleotides are TGTGCCAGCAGCCCCTTGGTACTAGCGGGAGGTAGCACAGATACGCAGTATTTT. It yields the protein CASSPLVLAGGSTDTQYF. V usage is TRBV27 and J usage is TRBJ2-3, with 12 bases matching TRBD2. There are 18 residues in the CDR3. Germline V gives CDR1 MNHEY, CDR2 SMNVEV (reference sequence). After removal of 6 bases from V and 0 bases from J, the junction contained 10 bases not matched to a gene.